This T cell receptor beta chain appears in the sequencing data of a study of control samples from healthy donors and cancer patients. CDR3 length: 19 residues. J gave up 0 bases and V 5 bases, and 15 bases lay outside the gene matches. Germline CDR1 reads SEHNR; CDR2 reads FQNEAQ (reference sequence). Sequencing used immunoSEQ multiplex PCR; TCRdb keeps in-frame clones, though not all of them. The profile covers just under 80,000 clones, with roughly 89% appearing a single time and 1.9% taken by the ten largest. The clonotype was recovered from a woman aged 55-70 years with head and neck cancer. This chain uses TRBV7-9 with TRBJ2-3; 9 bases align to TRBD2. The sample consisted of PBMCs. For the CDR3, the DNA is TGTGCCAGCAGCCGGGGGCTAGCGGGAACCACTCTTAGCACAGATACGCAGTATTTT. Protein product: CASSRGLAGTTLSTDTQYF.